These 31 T cell receptor beta chains came from one sample sequenced in a study of CD8 T cells in Susac syndrome. Random hexamers primed reverse transcription of roughly 0.45 to 1 ug RNA. TCRdb recomputed calls from the immunoSEQ multiplex PCR reads with MiXCR, one row per CDR3 protein. The sample holds around 300,000 distinct CDR3 sequences, 70% to 90% seen once. The sample was CD8+ T cells from PBMCs. The receptors derive from a human donor with multiple sclerosis.

This chain uses TRBV4-3 with TRBJ2-7; tentatively, D is TRBD2 (5 bases). CDR3 length equals 14 residues. The germline V gene encodes CDR1 LGHNA and CDR2 YSLEER. Deletions cut 1 base from V and 2 bases from J, with 9 bases between. The DNA for the CDR3 is TGCGCCAGCAGCCAAGTTCAGACTACCTACGAGCAGTACTTC. This sequence encodes CASSQVQTTYEQYF.

The chain is built from TRBV5-4 and TRBJ2-7; 7 bases agree with TRBD1. The germline gives CDR1 SGHNT, CDR2 YYREEE (reference sequence). V shed 0 bases, J shed 4 bases, and the junction held 4 bases outside the gene matches. The CDR3 extends over 14 amino acids. CDR3 loop: CASSLGTGEYEQYF. As DNA, the CDR3 is TGTGCCAGCAGCTTGGGGACAGGAGAATACGAGCAGTACTTC.

The chain joins TRBV19 to TRBJ2-2, with 9 nucleotides matching TRBD1. The ends lost 3 bases at V and 5 bases at J; junction bases unmatched: 7. CDR3 length equals 16 residues. From germline, CDR1 is LNHDA and CDR2 SQIVND (reference sequence). The CDR3 sequence: CASSIGTGKRTGELFF. As DNA, the CDR3 is TGTGCCAGTAGTATCGGGACAGGGAAAAGGACCGGGGAGCTGTTTTTT.

This clonotype was recorded a few times. The chain couples TRBV4-2 to TRBJ2-7; 11 nucleotides agree with TRBD2. V shed 3 bases and J 3 bases; nucleotides not matched to a gene: 1. The CDR3 covers 14 residues. CDR1 is LGHNA, CDR2 YNFKEQ, per germline. CDR3 coding DNA: TGTGCCAGCAGCCAGGGACTAGCGGTCTACGAGCAGTACTTC. Its protein product is CASSQGLAVYEQYF.

This clonotype was recorded only once. CDR3 sequence: CASSSQGAFTEAFF. The CDR3, as DNA: TGTGCCAGCAGCTCACAGGGGGCGTTCACTGAAGCTTTCTTT. V gene TRBV13 combines with J gene TRBJ1-1, with TRBD1 matching 9 bases. The ends lost 4 bases at V and 4 bases at J; junction bases unmatched: 4. The CDR3 runs to 14 residues. Germline-derived CDR1 and CDR2 are PRHDT and FYEKMQ (reference sequence).

J is TRBJ2-7 and V is TRBV6-5; 7 nucleotides line up with TRBD1. CDR3 size: 14 residues. CDR1 and CDR2 from the germline V gene are MNHEY and SVGAGI. V lost 6 bases and J lost 3; bases outside the gene matches: 8. The CDR3 here is CASRKRGQNYEQYF. The CDR3 bases are TGTGCCAGCAGGAAAAGGGGACAGAACTACGAGCAGTACTTC.

A few counts support this clonotype. The CDR3 loop reads CASTPRGDPYEQYF. In DNA, the CDR3 is TGTGCCAGCACCCCCCGGGGCGATCCCTACGAGCAGTACTTC. The V and J genes are TRBV28 and TRBJ2-7; D may match TRBD1 or TRBD2 (5 bases each). In germline, CDR1 is MDHEN, CDR2 SYDVKM. CDR3 length equals 14 residues. The V and J ends lost 7 bases and 2 bases respectively, with 15 bases between them.

The chain employs TRBV28 and TRBJ1-1; 9 bases agree with TRBD1. The CDR3 runs to 15 residues. Germline V gene sequence: CDR1 MDHEN, CDR2 SYDVKM. After removal of 5 bases from V and 2 bases from J, the junction contained 6 bases not matched to a gene. Here the CDR3 DNA reads TGTGCCAGCAGTACGACACAGGGGGCAAACACTGAAGCTTTCTTT. Translation gives CASSTTQGANTEAFF.

This chain uses TRBV29-1 with TRBJ2-3, with 9 bases identical to TRBD2. The CDR3 has 13 amino acids. Trimming cost V 6 bases and J 5 bases; bases outside gene matches: 6. Germline CDR1 SQVTM, CDR2 ANQGSEA. The CDR3 bases are TGCAGCGTCTTAGCGGGAGCGGTAGATACGCAGTATTTT. Translated, it gives CSVLAGAVDTQYF.

V usage is TRBV12-3 or TRBV12-4 and J usage is TRBJ2-2; 7 nucleotides line up with TRBD1. V shed 6 bases and J 4 bases; nucleotides not matched to a gene: 5. The CDR3 spans 14 residues. CDR3 protein: CASRIQGITGELFF. The CDR3 DNA reads as TGTGCCAGCAGAATACAGGGGATCACCGGGGAGCTGTTTTTT.

The chain joins TRBV9 to TRBJ1-1, with D possibly matching TRBD1 (6 bases). Trimming left V 0 bases short and J 10 bases short, with 16 bases between. CDR1 SGDLS and CDR2 YYNGEE come from the germline V gene. This CDR3 spans 14 amino acids. CDR3 residues: CASSVEGAGAVAFF. Here the CDR3 DNA reads TGTGCCAGCAGCGTAGAGGGCGCAGGGGCTGTAGCTTTCTTT.

The J gene is TRBJ1-1, the V gene TRBV5-1, with 9 bases matching TRBD1. Looked up from germline, CDR1 is SGHRS and CDR2 is YFSETQ. The V gene end was trimmed by 3 bases and the J gene end by 1 base; junction bases not matched to a gene: 10. This CDR3 spans 17 amino acids. CDR3 coding DNA: TGCGCCAGCAGCTCCGTCCCGGGACAGGGAGCGAACACTGAAGCTTTCTTT. Translation gives CASSSVPGQGANTEAFF.

This chain joins TRBV7-6 and TRBJ2-7; D possibly uses TRBD1 or TRBD2 (5 bases each). Trimming pared 3 bases from V and 6 bases from J, leaving 9 bases between. Germline V gene data show CDR1 as SGHVS and CDR2 as FNYEAQ. The CDR3 length is 12 residues. The CDR3 sequence: CASSLGPLEQYF. The CDR3 DNA sequence: TGTGCCAGCAGCTTGGGACCTCTCGAGCAGTACTTC.

V is TRBV6-5 and J is TRBJ1-3; D is uncertain. This CDR3 is built from 13 residues. The germline V gene has CDR1 MNHEY and CDR2 SVGAGI. The V gene lost 4 bases and the J gene lost 4 bases, with 8 bases spanning the gap. CDR3 sequence (DNA): TGTGCCAGCAGTTTCGGGGAGGGAAACACCATATATTTT. It translates to CASSFGEGNTIYF.

The chain couples TRBV5-6 to TRBJ2-7; 8 nucleotides agree with TRBD1. The CDR3 extends over 16 amino acids. Germline V CDR1 and CDR2: SGHDT, YYEEEE. V was pared by 3 bases and J by 4 bases, with 12 bases of the junction left unmatched. The CDR3 DNA follows: TGTGCCAGCAGCTACGGAACCGGGACAGGACCTTACGAGCAGTACTTC. Its translation: CASSYGTGTGPYEQYF. Full variable domain (rest looked up from reference TRBV5-6 and TRBJ2-7): DAGVTQSPTHLIKTRGQQVTLRCSPKSGHDTVSWYQQALGQGPQFIFQYYEEEERQRGNFPDRFSGHQFPNYSSELNVNALLLGDSALYLCASSYGTGTGPYEQYFGPGTRLTVT.

This chain links TRBV11-2 with TRBJ2-3, with no clear D. The CDR3 length is 17 residues. Trimming removed 0 bases from V and 2 bases from J, with 15 bases in between. Germline CDR1 SGHAT, CDR2 FQNNGV. CDR3: CASSLDLPAAFTDTQYF. CDR3 sequence (DNA): TGTGCCAGCAGCTTAGATCTCCCTGCGGCCTTCACAGATACGCAGTATTTT.

J is TRBJ1-2 and V is TRBV9, with D perhaps TRBD1 (6 bases). Germline CDR1 reads SGDLS; CDR2 reads YYNGEE. CDR3 size: 13 residues. Trimming cost V 2 bases and J 7 bases, with 12 bases left between them. Here the CDR3 DNA reads TGTGCCAGCAGCGTTATTACAGGGTTTGGCTACACCTTC. Translated, it gives CASSVITGFGYTF.

The rearrangement links TRBV28 to TRBJ2-3; a possible D gene is TRBD1 (5 bases). CDR3 size: 16 residues. Germline V gives CDR1 MDHEN, CDR2 SYDVKM. V dropped 3 bases and J dropped 1 base, with 14 bases sitting between them. CDR3 residues: CASSLRSGFGTDTQYF. DNA for the CDR3: TGTGCCAGCAGTTTGAGATCAGGGTTCGGCACAGATACGCAGTATTTT. Full variable domain (rest looked up from reference TRBV28 and TRBJ2-3): DVKVTQSSRYLVKRTGEKVFLECVQDMDHENMFWYRQDPGLGLRLIYFSYDVKMKEKGDIPEGYSVSREKKERFSLILESASTNQTSMYLCASSLRSGFGTDTQYFGPGTRLTVL.

V gene TRBV27 combines with J gene TRBJ2-1; 7 bases match TRBD2. Trimming cost V 1 base and J 4 bases; bases outside gene matches: 7. Looked up from germline, CDR1 is MNHEY and CDR2 is SMNVEV (reference sequence). The CDR3 is made up of 16 amino acids. Here the CDR3 DNA reads TGTGCCAGCAGTTTATTGGCGGGAGACTGGTACAATGAGCAGTTCTTC. This sequence encodes CASSLLAGDWYNEQFF.

The chain couples TRBV5-1 to TRBJ2-7; a weak D match, TRBD1 (5 bases). Germline CDR1 reads SGHRS; CDR2 reads YFSETQ. CDR3 length: 15 residues. V shed 2 bases and J shed 0 bases, with 12 bases lying between them. The DNA of the CDR3 is TGCGCCAGCAGCTTCGATCAGGGTCACTCCTACGAGCAGTACTTC. The encoded protein is CASSFDQGHSYEQYF.

CDR3: CASSLLAGGGSYEQYF. CDR3 nucleotide sequence: TGTGCCAGCAGTTTGCTAGCGGGAGGGGGGTCCTACGAGCAGTACTTC. The chain employs TRBV27 and TRBJ2-7, with 12 bases fitting TRBD2. CDR1 and CDR2 (germline): MNHEY, SMNVEV (reference sequence). The V segment lost 3 bases and the J segment 1 base; nucleotides outside the gene matches: 4. CDR3 size: 16 residues.

The chain links TRBV3-1 to TRBJ1-5; no definite D call. The germline gives CDR1 LGHDT, CDR2 YNNKEL (reference sequence). This CDR3 has 16 amino acids. Trimming left V 0 bases short and J 3 bases short, with 12 bases between. This chain's CDR3 is CASSQDFGQYNQPQHF. In DNA form, the CDR3 reads TGTGCCAGCAGCCAAGATTTTGGGCAGTACAATCAGCCCCAGCATTTT.

This clonotype was picked up one time. The genes are TRBV29-1 and TRBJ1-1; no firm D call. CDR3 length: 12 amino acids. Trimming stripped 8 bases from V and 0 bases from J, with 10 bases between. Germline loops: CDR1 SQVTM, CDR2 ANQGSEA. CDR3 sequence: CSPREMNTEAFF. The CDR3 DNA is TGCAGCCCGCGGGAGATGAACACTGAAGCTTTCTTT.

This clonotype was recorded a few times. The rearrangement uses TRBV2 and TRBJ2-7; D is ambiguous. V was cut by 7 bases and J by 5 bases, with 9 bases left in between. Germline V gives CDR1 SNHLY, CDR2 FYNNEI. The CDR3 extends over 11 amino acids. CDR3 loop: CASTPWHEQYF. CDR3 sequence (DNA): TGTGCCAGCACCCCGTGGCACGAGCAGTACTTC.

With regard to this clonotype: No conserved phenylalanine or tryptophan ends this CDR3, so it is likely a read error. The chain uses TRBV3-1 and TRBJ2-3; D possibly corresponds to TRBD2 (5 bases). Between the trimmed V and J ends, which lost 1 base and 6 bases, there was a span of 14 bases. The CDR3 sequence is 15 residues long. In germline, CDR1 is LGHDT, CDR2 YNNKEL (reference sequence). The CDR3 DNA reads as TGTGCCAGCAGCCAAGCCGAGAGACCGGGGGATACGCAGTATCTT. It yields the protein CASSQAERPGDTQYL.

This clonotype has a handful of counts. The V and J genes are TRBV10-3 and TRBJ2-5; TRBD2 matches 14 bases. V lost 6 bases to trimming and J lost 4 bases; unmatched junction nucleotides: 4. CDR1 is ENHRY and CDR2 is SYGVKD in the germline V gene. The CDR3 length is 15 residues. CDR3 sequence (DNA): TGTGCCATCAGGGCGACTAGCGGGAGGGGAGAGACCCAGTACTTC. Residues: CAIRATSGRGETQYF.

This clonotype is a singleton in its sample. The genes are TRBV9 and TRBJ2-1; TRBD2 agrees at 9 bases. The germline V gene has CDR1 SGDLS and CDR2 YYNGEE. J gave up 0 bases and V 0 bases, and 4 bases lay outside the gene matches. The CDR3 runs 17 residues. The CDR3 region is CASSVAGSGSSYNEQFF. In DNA, the CDR3 is TGTGCCAGCAGCGTAGCAGGTAGCGGGAGCTCCTACAATGAGCAGTTCTTC.

This chain links TRBV28 with TRBJ2-1; D gene uncertain. The length of the CDR3 is 17 residues. Between the trimmed V and J ends, which lost 8 bases and 0 bases, there was a span of 20 bases. Germline values: CDR1 MDHEN, CDR2 SYDVKM. The chain's CDR3 is CASQAPKPGSSYNEQFF. The CDR3 bases are TGTGCCAGCCAAGCACCCAAGCCGGGCAGCTCCTACAATGAGCAGTTCTTC.

This clonotype was recorded a few times. The CDR3 spells CASSRTRGAFF. CDR3 DNA: TGTGCCAGCAGCCGGACAAGGGGAGCTTTCTTT. The J gene is TRBJ1-1, the V gene TRBV6-1; tentatively, D is TRBD1 (5 bases). This CDR3 has 11 residues. Germline lookup yields CDR1 MNHNS and CDR2 SASEGT. V was cut by 6 bases and J by 10 bases, with 12 bases left in between.

The V and J genes are TRBV7-9 and TRBJ1-4; TRBD1 might be the D (6 bases). V was trimmed by 5 bases and J by 5 bases, leaving 21 bases between them. The germline gives CDR1 SEHNR, CDR2 FQNEAQ (reference sequence). CDR3 length equals 17 residues. DNA for the CDR3: TGTGCCAGCAGCCACGGGCAAACCGGGACACCCAATGAAAAACTGTTTTTT. Protein sequence: CASSHGQTGTPNEKLFF.

The chain combines TRBV29-1 with TRBJ1-4; D unclear. The CDR3 runs to 11 residues. The germline V gene has CDR1 SQVTM and CDR2 ANQGSEA. Trimming pared 4 bases from V and 9 bases from J, leaving 9 bases between. The chain's CDR3 is CSVVREKKLFF. The DNA for the CDR3 is TGCAGCGTTGTAAGGGAGAAAAAACTGTTTTTT.